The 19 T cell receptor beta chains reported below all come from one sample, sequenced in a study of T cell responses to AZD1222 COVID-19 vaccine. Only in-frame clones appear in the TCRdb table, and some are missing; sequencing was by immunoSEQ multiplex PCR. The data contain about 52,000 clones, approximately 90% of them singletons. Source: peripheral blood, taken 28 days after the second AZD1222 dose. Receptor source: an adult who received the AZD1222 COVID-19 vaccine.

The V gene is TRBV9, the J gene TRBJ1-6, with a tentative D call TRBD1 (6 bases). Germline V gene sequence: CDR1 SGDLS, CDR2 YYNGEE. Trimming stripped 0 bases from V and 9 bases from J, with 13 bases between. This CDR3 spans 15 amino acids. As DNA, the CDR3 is TGTGCCAGCAGCGTAGCTCGGGGGGCGGGTTCACCCCTCCACTTT. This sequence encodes CASSVARGAGSPLHF.

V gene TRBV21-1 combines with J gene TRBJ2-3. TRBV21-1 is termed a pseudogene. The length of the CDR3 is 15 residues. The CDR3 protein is CASRAEGIQPDTQYF. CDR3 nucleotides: TGTGCCAGCCGCGCGGAAGGGATTCAGCCAGATACGCAGTATTTT.

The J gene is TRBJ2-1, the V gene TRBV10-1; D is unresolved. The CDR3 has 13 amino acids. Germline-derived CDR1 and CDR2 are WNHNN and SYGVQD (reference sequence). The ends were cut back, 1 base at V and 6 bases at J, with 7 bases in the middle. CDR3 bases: TGCGCCAGCAGTGAGTTAGAACGCAATGAGCAGTTCTTC. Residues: CASSELERNEQFF.

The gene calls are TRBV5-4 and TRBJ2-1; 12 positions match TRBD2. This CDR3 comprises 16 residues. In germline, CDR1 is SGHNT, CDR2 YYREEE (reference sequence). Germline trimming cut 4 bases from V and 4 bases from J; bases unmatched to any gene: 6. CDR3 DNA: TGTGCCAGCAGCATAGCCGGGACTAGCGGGTACAATGAGCAGTTCTTC. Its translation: CASSIAGTSGYNEQFF.

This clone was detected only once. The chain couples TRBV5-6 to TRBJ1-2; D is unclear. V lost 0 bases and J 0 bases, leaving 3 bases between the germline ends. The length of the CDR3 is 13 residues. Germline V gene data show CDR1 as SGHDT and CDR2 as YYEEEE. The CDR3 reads CASSLAANYGYTF. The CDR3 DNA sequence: TGTGCCAGCAGCTTGGCCGCTAACTATGGCTACACCTTC. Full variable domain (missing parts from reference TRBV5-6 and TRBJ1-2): DAGVTQSPTHLIKTRGQQVTLRCSPKSGHDTVSWYQQALGQGPQFIFQYYEEEERQRGNFPDRFSGHQFPNYSSELNVNALLLGDSALYLCASSLAANYGYTFGSGTRLTVV.

The CDR3 bases are TGTGCCAGTAGTCCAGCGGAGGCGGGTGGCTACACCTTC. It specifies CASSPAEAGGYTF. The chain links TRBV19 to TRBJ1-2; no definite D call. The V gene's germline CDR1 is LNHDA and CDR2 SQIVND (reference sequence). V was cut by 5 bases and J by 7 bases, with 14 bases left in between. This CDR3 comprises 13 residues.

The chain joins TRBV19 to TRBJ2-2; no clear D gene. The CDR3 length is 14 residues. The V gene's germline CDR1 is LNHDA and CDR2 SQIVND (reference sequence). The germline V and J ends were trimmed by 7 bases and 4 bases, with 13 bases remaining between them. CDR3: CASTPKGLTGELFF. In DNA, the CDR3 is TGTGCCAGTACCCCCAAGGGTCTCACCGGGGAGCTGTTTTTT. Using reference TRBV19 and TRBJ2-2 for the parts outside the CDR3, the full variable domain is DGGITQSPKYLFRKEGQNVTLSCEQNLNHDAMYWYRQDPGQGLRLIYYSQIVNDFQKGDIAEGYSVSREKKESFPLTVTSAQKNPTAFYLCASTPKGLTGELFFGEGSRLTVL.

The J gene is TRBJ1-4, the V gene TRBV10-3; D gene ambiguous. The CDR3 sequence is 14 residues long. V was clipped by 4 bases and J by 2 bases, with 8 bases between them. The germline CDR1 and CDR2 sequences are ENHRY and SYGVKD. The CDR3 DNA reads TGTGCCATCAGTGGTGACGGCACTAATGAAAAACTGTTTTTT. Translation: CAISGDGTNEKLFF.

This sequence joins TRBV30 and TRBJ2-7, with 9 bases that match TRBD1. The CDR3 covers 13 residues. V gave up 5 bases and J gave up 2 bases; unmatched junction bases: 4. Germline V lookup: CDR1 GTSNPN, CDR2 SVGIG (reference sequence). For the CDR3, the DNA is TGTGCCTGGGACAGGGGGGCCCCCTACGAGCAGTACTTC. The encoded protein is CAWDRGAPYEQYF.

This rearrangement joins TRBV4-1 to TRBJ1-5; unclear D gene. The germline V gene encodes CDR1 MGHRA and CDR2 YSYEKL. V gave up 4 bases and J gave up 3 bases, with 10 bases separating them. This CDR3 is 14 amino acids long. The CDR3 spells CASSLGFNNQPQHF. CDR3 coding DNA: TGCGCCAGCAGCCTAGGGTTCAACAATCAGCCCCAGCATTTT.

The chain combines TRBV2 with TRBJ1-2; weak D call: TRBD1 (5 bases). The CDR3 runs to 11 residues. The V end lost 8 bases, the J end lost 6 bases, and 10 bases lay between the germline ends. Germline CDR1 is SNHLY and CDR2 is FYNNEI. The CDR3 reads CASSRGNGYTF. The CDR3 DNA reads TGTGCCAGCTCCCGGGGCAATGGCTACACCTTC.

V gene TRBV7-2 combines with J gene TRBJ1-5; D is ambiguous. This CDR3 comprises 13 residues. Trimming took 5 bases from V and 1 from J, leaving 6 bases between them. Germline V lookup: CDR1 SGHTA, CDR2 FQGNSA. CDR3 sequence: CASSPWSNQPQHF. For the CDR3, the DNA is TGTGCCAGCAGCCCATGGAGCAATCAGCCCCAGCATTTT.

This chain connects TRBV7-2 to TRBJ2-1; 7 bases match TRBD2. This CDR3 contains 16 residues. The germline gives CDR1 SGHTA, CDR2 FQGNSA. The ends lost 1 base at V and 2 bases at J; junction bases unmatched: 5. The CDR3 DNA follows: TGTGCCAGCAGCTTAGGCAAACGGGGGGCCTACAATGAGCAGTTCTTC. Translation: CASSLGKRGAYNEQFF.

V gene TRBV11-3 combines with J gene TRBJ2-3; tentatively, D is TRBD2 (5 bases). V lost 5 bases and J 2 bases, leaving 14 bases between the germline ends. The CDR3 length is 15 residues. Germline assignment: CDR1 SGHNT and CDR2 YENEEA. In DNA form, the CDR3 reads TGTGCCAGCAGCCCAGCACGGGGAACCACAGATACGCAGTATTTT. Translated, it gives CASSPARGTTDTQYF.

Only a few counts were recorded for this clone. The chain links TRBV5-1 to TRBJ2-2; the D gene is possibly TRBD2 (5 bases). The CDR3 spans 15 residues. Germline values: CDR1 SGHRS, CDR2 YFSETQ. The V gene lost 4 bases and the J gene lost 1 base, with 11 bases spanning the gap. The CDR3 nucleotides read TGCGCCAGCAGCCCGAGGGCGGAGAACACCGGGGAGCTGTTTTTT. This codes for CASSPRAENTGELFF.

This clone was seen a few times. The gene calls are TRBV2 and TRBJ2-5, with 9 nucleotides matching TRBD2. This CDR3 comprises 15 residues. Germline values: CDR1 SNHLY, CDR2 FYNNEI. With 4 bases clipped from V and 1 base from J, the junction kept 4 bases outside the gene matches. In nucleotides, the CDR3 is TGTGCCAGCAGTGCGAGACTAGCGGCCCAAGAGACCCAGTACTTC. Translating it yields CASSARLAAQETQYF.

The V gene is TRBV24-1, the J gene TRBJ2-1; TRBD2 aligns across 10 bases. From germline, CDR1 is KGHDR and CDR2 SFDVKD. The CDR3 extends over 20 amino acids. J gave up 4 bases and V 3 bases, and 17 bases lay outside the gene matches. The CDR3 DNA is TGTGCCACCAGTGATGCCGGGACTAGCGACCCCGAGGCCGCTTACAATGAGCAGTTCTTC. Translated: CATSDAGTSDPEAAYNEQFF.

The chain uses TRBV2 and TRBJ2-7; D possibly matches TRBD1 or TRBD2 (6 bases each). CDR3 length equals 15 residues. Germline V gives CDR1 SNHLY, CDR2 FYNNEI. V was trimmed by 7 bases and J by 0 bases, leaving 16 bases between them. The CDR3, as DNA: TGTGCCAGCAAGGGGGACCGCGGGATCTCCTACGAGCAGTACTTC. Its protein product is CASKGDRGISYEQYF.

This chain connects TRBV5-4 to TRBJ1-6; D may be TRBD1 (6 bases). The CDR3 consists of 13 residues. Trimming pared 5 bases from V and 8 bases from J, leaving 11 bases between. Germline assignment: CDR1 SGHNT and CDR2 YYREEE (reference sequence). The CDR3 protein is CASRRGADSPLHF. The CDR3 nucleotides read TGTGCCAGCAGGAGGGGGGCGGATTCACCCCTCCACTTT.